This paragraph reports one T cell receptor (beta chain). Under the authors' procedure: Amplifying reference gene primers gave estimates of nucleated cell counts. Sequenced by immunoSEQ multiplex PCR; TCRdb stores in-frame clones only, minus some. The V and J calls and the clone size are those of that table, but D and trimming were determined from the DNA. This sample has some 200,000 clones, with 80% to 85% found just once. The sample is drawn from a study of blood T cell repertoires in COVID-19. The overall study: Samples taken during acute and convalescent COVID-19 were collected in the United States, Italy and Spain. Sources were T cells, B-cell-depleted T cells, or PBMCs; the material itself was cDNA or gDNA.

Trimming left V 1 base short and J 2 bases short, with 15 bases between. The germline V gene encodes CDR1 LNHDA and CDR2 SQIVND (reference sequence). The CDR3 is 18 residues long. The TCR originated in a woman in her 30s who had recovered from COVID-19. What was sequenced was peripheral blood. J is TRBJ2-6 and V is TRBV19, with D possibly matching TRBD2 (7 bases). The CDR3 loop is CASSIVGGGRPGANVLTF. DNA for the CDR3: TGTGCCAGTAGTATAGTCGGCGGGGGCAGACCTGGGGCCAACGTCCTGACTTTC. Full variable domain (missing parts from reference TRBV19 and TRBJ2-6): DGGITQSPKYLFRKEGQNVTLSCEQNLNHDAMYWYRQDPGQGLRLIYYSQIVNDFQKGDIAEGYSVSREKKESFPLTVTSAQKNPTAFYLCASSIVGGGRPGANVLTFGAGSRLTVL.